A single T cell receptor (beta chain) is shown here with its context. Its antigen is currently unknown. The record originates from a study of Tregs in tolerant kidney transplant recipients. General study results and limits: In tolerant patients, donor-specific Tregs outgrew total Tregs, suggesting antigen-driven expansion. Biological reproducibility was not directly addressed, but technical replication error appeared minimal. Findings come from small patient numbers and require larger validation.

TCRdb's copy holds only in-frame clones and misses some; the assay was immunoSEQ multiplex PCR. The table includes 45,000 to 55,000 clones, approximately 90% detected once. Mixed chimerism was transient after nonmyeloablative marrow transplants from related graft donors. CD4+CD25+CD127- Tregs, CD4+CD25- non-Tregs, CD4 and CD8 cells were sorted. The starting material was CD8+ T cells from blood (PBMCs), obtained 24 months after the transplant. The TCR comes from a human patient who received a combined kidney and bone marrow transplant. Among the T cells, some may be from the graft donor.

The CDR3 nucleotides read TGTGCCAGCAGTCTAGCAACTAGCACAGATACGCAGTATTTT. Its protein is CASSLATSTDTQYF. This rearrangement joins TRBV6-5 to TRBJ2-3; D is perhaps TRBD2 (5 bases). Trimming shortened V by 5 bases and J by 0 bases, and 9 bases separated the two germline ends. The germline CDR1 and CDR2 sequences are MNHEY and SVGAGI. This CDR3 is built from 14 residues.